The entry below gives a single T cell receptor beta chain sequence along with its context. Trimming took off 0 bases at V and 3 bases at J, with 11 bases between the two ends. Germline CDR1 is GTSNPN and CDR2 is SVGIG (reference sequence). This CDR3 is 15 amino acids long. This sample was included in a study of control samples from healthy donors and cancer patients. Method: immunoSEQ multiplex PCR; TCRdb's copy keeps in-frame clones and lacks some. The sample includes 150,000 to 200,000 clones. J is TRBJ1-4 and V is TRBV30, with D perhaps TRBD1 (5 bases). This sequence originates from a woman under 40 in good health. Source material: blood. The CDR3 bases are TGTGCCTGGAGTGTAATGGCAGGGTCTAATGAAAAACTGTTTTTT. Protein: CAWSVMAGSNEKLFF.